A selection of T cell receptor beta chains follows, all from one sample in a study of control samples from healthy donors and cancer patients. Measured with immunoSEQ multiplex PCR; TCRdb has only the in-frame clones, and not every one. In the table there are approximately 150,000 clones, about 90% of which are singletons. The material sequenced was blood. These receptors came from a man aged 18 to 35 in good health. The CDR3 runs from the conserved cysteine through the conserved F or W. The D gene is left open where the match is weak. Clone size, where shown, is once, few, many, or a class for clones that have expanded.

- - TRBJ1-1 TRBV12-3/TRBV12-4 TGTGCCAGCAGTTTAGTTAGGGTAGGCGCTTTCTTT CASSLVRVGAFF
- few TRBJ2-3 TRBV7-2 TGTGCCAGCAGCTTAGCGCTCCGGGGTGATACGCAGTATTTT CASSLALRGDTQYF
- - TRBJ2-5 TRBV5-6 TGTGCCAGCAGCTATAATGGCCCGGGGGCGGGGGAGACCCAGTACTTC CASSYNGPGAGETQYF
- - TRBJ1-5 TRBV28 TGTGCCAGCAGCCCTAACAGGGTTAATCAGCCCCAGCATTTT CASSPNRVNQPQHF
- - TRBJ1-6 TRBV1 TGCACCAGCAGCCAAGAAGGGGGGAATTCACCCCTCCACTTT CTSSQEGGNSPLHF
- once TRBJ2-2 TRBV19 TGTGCCAGCCTACGGGGGCCCGGGGAGCTGTTTTTT CASLRGPGELFF
- - TRBJ2-3 TRBV9 TGTGCCAGCAGTGTCGGGGGATCTAGCACAGATACGCAGTATTTT CASSVGGSSTDTQYF
- - TRBJ2-5 TRBV7-3 TGTGCCAGCAGCTGCGCCCTCGAGACCCAGTACTTC CASSCALETQYF
TRBD1 - TRBJ2-7 TRBV6-5 TGTGCCAGCACTCCAACCCGGGACAGGGCCTACGAGCAGTACTTC CASTPTRDRAYEQYF
- - TRBJ1-1 TRBV28 TGTGCCAGCAGCCGTCGGGGAGGTAAGACTGAAGCTTTCTTT CASSRRGGKTEAFF
TRBD2 - TRBJ2-1 TRBV28 TGTGCCAGCAGTCCACTAGCGGTCTCCTACAATGAGCAGTTCTTC CASSPLAVSYNEQFF
TRBD1 - TRBJ1-2 TRBV27 TGTGCCAGCTCCACAGGGGGCGCGGAGAAGGTTTTGGATGGCTACACCTTC CASSTGGAEKVLDGYTF
TRBD2 - TRBJ2-5 TRBV19 TGTGCCAGCACGCTCGGCGGGGGGGCCCTCGAGACCCAGTACTTC CASTLGGGALETQYF
- once TRBJ2-3 TRBV7-9 TGTGCCAGCAGCTTAGATTTGAGCGCTACGCAGTATTTT CASSLDLSATQYF
TRBD1 - TRBJ2-7 TRBV2 TGTGCCAGCAGCCAGACAGGGGCTAGCTACGAGCAGTACTTC CASSQTGASYEQYF
TRBD1 - TRBJ1-1 TRBV3-1/TRBV3-2 TGTGCCAGCAGGCCAGGGGGGAACACTGAAGCTTTCTTT CASRPGGNTEAFF
- - TRBJ1-4 TRBV4-2 TGTGCCAGCAGCCAATTCCGAACAACTAATGAAAAACTGTTTTTT CASSQFRTTNEKLFF
- - TRBJ2-7 TRBV30 TGTGCCTGGATTCCCCCTCTGGCAGGCGGTTGGGACGAGCAGTACTTC CAWIPPLAGGWDEQYF
TRBD2 - TRBJ2-7 TRBV2 TGTGCCAGCAGCGATAGCGGGGGGTTCTACGAGCAGTACTTC CASSDSGGFYEQYF
- - TRBJ2-5 TRBV7-7 TGTGCTAGCAGCCAACAACCGACAGGCCAAGAGACCCAGTACTTC CASSQQPTGQETQYF
- - TRBJ1-1 TRBV30 TGTGCCTGGAGTGTTACGTCAGCCCTGGGGGAAGCTTTCTTT CAWSVTSALGEAFF
- once TRBJ1-3 TRBV12-3/TRBV12-4 TGTGCCAGCAATACGGGGACCACAAACACCATATATTTT CASNTGTTNTIYF
- few TRBJ2-1 TRBV5-4 TGTGCCAGCAGTCCGGATACGACCTACAATGAGCAGTTCTTC CASSPDTTYNEQFF
- - TRBJ1-5 TRBV5-1 TGCGCCAGCAGCTTGTCGGGAGTCCAGCCCCAGCATTTT CASSLSGVQPQHF
TRBD2 - TRBJ2-1 TRBV27 TGTGCCAGCAGTTCCCAGGAGGGGGCGGGGGGGCCCCCTGAGCAGTTCTTC CASSSQEGAGGPPEQFF
TRBD1 - TRBJ1-6 TRBV9 TGTGCCAGCAGCGTAGCCCAGGGGGATTCACCCCTCCACTTT CASSVAQGDSPLHF
TRBD1 - TRBJ1-2 TRBV7-3 TGTGCCAGCAGCAGACTCGGGACAGGGGATGGCTACACCTTC CASSRLGTGDGYTF
- - TRBJ2-3 TRBV27 TGTGCCAGCAGTTTCTCTAGCACAGATACGCAGTATTTT CASSFSSTDTQYF
- - TRBJ1-3 TRBV21-1 TGTGCCAGCAATACCATGAGGGGACAGAATTATGGAAACACCATATATTTT CASNTMRGQNYGNTIYF
TRBD1 - TRBJ1-4 TRBV29-1 TGCAGCGTTGAAGGGACAGGGAGTAATGAAAAACTGTTTTTT CSVEGTGSNEKLFF
TRBD2 - TRBJ2-1 TRBV9 TGTGCCAGCAGCGTAAATCAGGGGACTAGCGGTTCCAATGAGCAGTTCTTC CASSVNQGTSGSNEQFF
- - TRBJ2-7 TRBV7-9 TGTGCCAGCAGCTTAGCGCACCTCAGCCAGTCCTACGAGCAGTACTTC CASSLAHLSQSYEQYF
- - TRBJ1-5 TRBV2 TGTGCCAGCAGTGACCTTACAGGAGTCAATCAGCCCCAGCATTTT CASSDLTGVNQPQHF
TRBD1 - TRBJ1-1 TRBV7-8 TGTGCCAGCAGCGCCTTCCTCCGGGACAGGGAACTTGAAGCTTTCTTT CASSAFLRDRELEAFF
TRBD1 - TRBJ2-1 TRBV19 TGTGCCAGTAGTATAGCCGGGACAGGGGTTAATGAGCAGTTCTTC CASSIAGTGVNEQFF
TRBD1 - TRBJ1-2 TRBV10-1 TGCGCCAGCAGCGATGGGACAGCCCGAACGGTCTATGGCTACACCTTC CASSDGTARTVYGYTF
- - TRBJ2-1 TRBV6-1 TGTGCCAGCAGTGATATTGGCGGGCCTTTCTATGAGCAGTTCTTC CASSDIGGPFYEQFF
TRBD1 few TRBJ1-1 TRBV5-1 TGCGCCAGCAGCCCTAGACAGGGGAGGGTGAACACTGAAGCTTTCTTT CASSPRQGRVNTEAFF
- - TRBJ1-2 TRBV28 TGTGCCAGCAGCCCAAAAACTGACAGACCGTCCCAGTGGGGCTACACCTTC CASSPKTDRPSQWGYTF
TRBD1 - TRBJ1-6 TRBV6-2/TRBV6-3 TGTGCCAGCAGCACGGGACAGGAGAATTCACCCCTCCACTTT CASSTGQENSPLHF
TRBD1 - TRBJ2-1 TRBV7-3 TGTGCCAGCAGCGGCCCACAGGGGAGCCATGAGCAGTTCTTC CASSGPQGSHEQFF
- - TRBJ2-2 TRBV30 TGTGCCTGGAGTGCCACCCGACACACGAACACCGGGGAGCTGTTTTTT CAWSATRHTNTGELFF
- - TRBJ2-2 TRBV2 TGTGCCAGCGAGAAAGACTCGACCGGGGAGCTGTTTTTT CASEKDSTGELFF
- few TRBJ1-6 TRBV3-1/TRBV3-2 TGTGCCAGCAGCCAAGTAAGGGGAACCTCACCCCTCCACTTT CASSQVRGTSPLHF
- - TRBJ1-4 TRBV19 TGTGCCAGTAGGGTGGGCCTTATGCACGAAAAACTGTTTTTT CASRVGLMHEKLFF
TRBD1 - TRBJ1-4 TRBV6-2/TRBV6-3 TGTGCCAGCAGTGTTCCTCCGGGACAGGGGTCGGCTAATGAAAAACTGTTTTTT CASSVPPGQGSANEKLFF